These 27 T cell receptor beta chains originate from one sample sequenced in a study of post-analysis software for immune sequencing data. Study results and limitations: In patients, about 5 TRBV segments were more frequent than in controls, with TRBV5-6, TRBV5-1 and TRBV20-1 among them.

No antigen has been identified for these receptors. Each TCR beta cDNA library carried unique molecular identifiers. TCRdb independently ran MiXCR on the PCR reads; one entry per CDR3 protein. Of around 500,000 distinct CDR3 sequences listed, 30% to 40% are singletons. Sequencing used blood. The receptors shown here come from a girl aged 2 to 17 with multiple sclerosis.

Only a few counts were recorded for this clonotype. The rearrangement joins TRBV2 to TRBJ2-5; 10 nucleotides agree with TRBD2. The germline V gene encodes CDR1 SNHLY and CDR2 FYNNEI. The CDR3 totals 15 residues. Trimming took 7 bases from V and 3 from J; bases not matched to a gene: 8. CDR3 residues: CASTTTGLAEETQYF. CDR3 DNA: TGTGCCAGCACCACCACTGGACTAGCGGAAGAGACCCAGTACTTC.

Only a few counts were recorded for this clonotype. The rearrangement links TRBV24-1 to TRBJ1-2; D is unresolved. The germline CDR1 and CDR2 sequences are KGHDR and SFDVKD. The CDR3 is 12 residues long. V gave up 3 bases and J gave up 4 bases, with 5 bases separating them. The DNA for the CDR3 is TGTGCCACCAGTGATACGGTCTATGGCTACACCTTC. It translates to CATSDTVYGYTF.

CDR3 in amino acids: CASSPDGSSTDTQYF. CDR3 nucleotide sequence: TGCGCCAGCAGCCCGGACGGTTCTAGCACAGATACGCAGTATTTT. The rearrangement uses TRBV5-1 and TRBJ2-3, with unresolved D. This CDR3 has 15 amino acids. Between the trimmed V and J ends, which lost 4 bases and 0 bases, there was a span of 12 bases. Germline CDR1 and CDR2: SGHRS and YFSETQ.

The chain joins TRBV27 to TRBJ1-6; 10 bases are shared with TRBD1. J was trimmed by 7 bases and V by 8 bases; bases with no gene match: 8. Germline values: CDR1 MNHEY, CDR2 SMNVEV (reference sequence). The CDR3 spans 15 residues. The CDR3, as DNA: TGTGCCAGCGTAAGGTTGGGACAGGGGAATTCACCCCTCCACTTT. Translation: CASVRLGQGNSPLHF.

On this clonotype: One end of the junction does not line up with germline, which may come from a read error. The chain couples TRBV10-3 to TRBJ2-7, with D unresolved. In germline, CDR1 is ENHRY, CDR2 SYGVKD. The CDR3 contains 12 residues. Written as DNA, the CDR3 is TGTGCCAGCAGTGACTTAGCTTACGAGCAGTACTTC. Protein sequence: CASSDLAYEQYF.

In its sample, this clonotype was seen a few times. This chain joins TRBV20-1 and TRBJ2-1; perhaps TRBD2 as D (6 bases). Germline-derived CDR1 and CDR2 are DFQATT and SNEGSKA (reference sequence). V shed 0 bases and J shed 0 bases, with 18 bases lying between them. The CDR3 totals 18 residues. In DNA form, the CDR3 reads TGCAGTGCTAGAGATCCCTCGCGGGACGGCATCTCCTACAATGAGCAGTTCTTC. Its protein product is CSARDPSRDGISYNEQFF.

The rearrangement uses TRBV13 and TRBJ1-2; TRBD1 matches at 9 bases. The CDR3 contains 14 residues. The trim removed 8 bases at V and 3 bases at J, leaving 7 bases unmatched. From germline, CDR1 is PRHDT and CDR2 FYEKMQ (reference sequence). The DNA of the CDR3 is TGTGCCAGCGTTAGACAGGGGGGCTACTATGGCTACACCTTC. Its protein is CASVRQGGYYGYTF. The entire variable domain, with the rest obtained from reference TRBV13 and TRBJ1-2, is as follows: AAGVIQSPRHLIKEKRETATLKCYPIPRHDTVYWYQQGPGQDPQFLISFYEKMQSDKGSIPDRFSAQQFSDYHSELNMSSLELGDSALYFCASVRQGGYYGYTFGSGTRLTVV.

This clonotype appeared a few times. This sequence joins TRBV6-5 and TRBJ2-7, with 7 bases aligning to TRBD1. V lost 8 bases and J lost 1; bases outside the gene matches: 8. Germline loops: CDR1 MNHEY, CDR2 SVGAGI. The CDR3 consists of 14 residues. CDR3 nucleotides: TGTGCCAGCCAAGACCGGGACAGATCCTACGAGCAGTACTTC. Amino acids: CASQDRDRSYEQYF.

The chain uses TRBV10-3 and TRBJ1-1; D not resolved. The CDR3 totals 13 residues. The V gene lost 10 bases and the J gene lost 4 bases, with 16 bases spanning the gap. Germline V gives CDR1 ENHRY, CDR2 SYGVKD. The CDR3 here is CATKPGGSTEAFF. Written as DNA, the CDR3 is TGTGCCACCAAACCCGGTGGGAGCACTGAAGCTTTCTTT.

The chain uses TRBV20-1 and TRBJ1-5; perhaps TRBD1 as D (6 bases). Per germline, CDR1 DFQATT and CDR2 SNEGSKA (reference sequence). V lost 6 bases and J 5 bases, leaving 20 bases between the germline ends. This CDR3 has 15 residues. The CDR3 coding sequence is TGCAGTGCGTACGTCGGCACAGGGATGGATCAGCCCCAGCATTTT. Protein product: CSAYVGTGMDQPQHF.

This clonotype has a count of ten or more. J is TRBJ2-7 and V is TRBV27, with D possibly matching TRBD2 (7 bases). Trimming stripped 5 bases from V and 6 bases from J, with 17 bases between. Germline CDR1 is MNHEY and CDR2 is SMNVEV (reference sequence). The CDR3 is 14 residues long. The chain's CDR3 is CASSPWGGYGEQYF. The CDR3 nucleotides are TGTGCCAGCAGTCCTTGGGGGGGCTACGGCGAGCAGTACTTC.

This clonotype was recorded many times. This chain connects TRBV10-3 to TRBJ2-1; 9 nucleotides agree with TRBD2. The germline CDR1 and CDR2 sequences are ENHRY and SYGVKD. The CDR3 extends over 17 amino acids. The V gene end was trimmed by 0 bases and the J gene end by 4 bases; junction bases not matched to a gene: 7. As DNA, the CDR3 is TGTGCCATCAGTGAGTCCCGGGCTAGCGGGGATTACAATGAGCAGTTCTTC. Translation: CAISESRASGDYNEQFF.

This clonotype was found a few times. The chain carries TRBV2 and TRBJ2-5; a possible D gene is TRBD1 (6 bases). From germline, CDR1 is SNHLY and CDR2 FYNNEI. The CDR3 is made up of 12 amino acids. V was clipped by 8 bases and J by 0 bases, with 7 bases between them. The CDR3 coding sequence is TGTGCCAGCGGGGACAACCAAGAGACCCAGTACTTC. This sequence encodes CASGDNQETQYF.

This clonotype was seen a handful of times. This chain joins TRBV7-9 and TRBJ2-5, with 8 bases aligning to TRBD2. Germline V lookup: CDR1 SEHNR, CDR2 FQNEAQ (reference sequence). The CDR3 length is 15 residues. V trimming: 5 bases; J trimming: 3 bases; junction bases outside the gene matches: 8. The CDR3 DNA follows: TGTGCCAGCAGCATCCCGGTCGGGGGGGAAGAGACCCAGTACTTC. It is translated as CASSIPVGGEETQYF.

Of note for this clonotype: One end of the junction fails to match germline, which may point to a read error. The CDR3, as DNA: TGTACCAGCAGGTACATGGGATCGGTGGACGACCAAGAGACCCAGTACTTC. It translates to CTSRYMGSVDDQETQYF. The chain links TRBV12-3 or TRBV12-4 to TRBJ2-5; D not resolved. This CDR3 has 17 amino acids.

This clonotype has more than one count but fewer than ten. V gene TRBV10-3 combines with J gene TRBJ1-1; 10 nucleotides agree with TRBD1. CDR1 ENHRY and CDR2 SYGVKD come from the germline V gene. The ends lost 7 bases at V and 3 bases at J; junction bases unmatched: 14. The CDR3 is 17 amino acids. The CDR3 bases are TGTGCCATCAAGCCGGGACAGGGGAAGGGTATGGACACTGAAGCTTTCTTT. Protein product: CAIKPGQGKGMDTEAFF.

The chain couples TRBV11-2 to TRBJ2-5, with D tentatively TRBD2 (7 bases). Germline V CDR1 and CDR2: SGHAT, FQNNGV. The CDR3 loop spans 17 amino acids. Trimming left V 5 bases short and J 0 bases short, with 19 bases between. The CDR3 region is CASSPGGGGLDQETQYF. CDR3 nucleotides: TGTGCCAGCAGCCCTGGTGGGGGGGGCCTAGACCAAGAGACCCAGTACTTC.

The gene calls are TRBV20-1 and TRBJ1-1; D ambiguous. The CDR3 extends over 12 amino acids. Germline loops: CDR1 DFQATT, CDR2 SNEGSKA (reference sequence). V was trimmed by 2 bases and J by 6 bases, leaving 10 bases between them. The chain's CDR3 is CSARRVGPEAFF. The CDR3 DNA reads as TGCAGTGCTAGAAGGGTCGGACCTGAAGCTTTCTTT.

The chain carries TRBV6-6 and TRBJ2-3, with a tentative D call TRBD1 (6 bases). This CDR3 has 15 residues. Per the germline V gene, CDR1 is MNHNY and CDR2 is SVGAGI (reference sequence). Trimming pared 5 bases from V and 3 bases from J, leaving 15 bases between. CDR3 coding DNA: TGTGCCAGCAGTACTGGACAGACAGTAACAGATACGCAGTATTTT. Amino acid sequence: CASSTGQTVTDTQYF.

This clonotype appeared a few times. The rearrangement uses TRBV20-1 and TRBJ1-1; D remains unclear. The CDR3 is 15 amino acids. V was shortened by 3 bases and J by 2 bases, with 16 bases between the two germline ends. The germline gives CDR1 DFQATT, CDR2 SNEGSKA (reference sequence). CDR3 bases: TGCAGTGCTAGGCCATTGCTTCACCACAACACTGAAGCTTTCTTT. This translates into CSARPLLHHNTEAFF.

There are many counts of this clonotype. This chain links TRBV4-2 with TRBJ2-1, with TRBD2 matching over 8 bases. The CDR3 spans 18 residues. V was clipped by 0 bases and J by 5 bases; unmatched bases: 12. The V gene's germline CDR1 is LGHNA and CDR2 YNFKEQ. CDR3 residues: CASSQEIATSVLNNEQFF. CDR3 coding DNA: TGTGCCAGCAGCCAAGAGATCGCGACTAGCGTATTAAACAATGAGCAGTTCTTC.

The chain links TRBV29-1 to TRBJ2-5; no definite D call. The J call may be wrong; the DNA end is better matched by TRBJ2-7. CDR3 length: 11 residues. Per the germline V gene, CDR1 is SQVTM and CDR2 is ANQGSEA. The CDR3 loop reads CSVQLTDEQYF. CDR3 sequence (DNA): TGCAGCGTCCAATTAACGGACGAGCAGTACTTC.

There are many counts of this clonotype. The chain is built from TRBV29-1 and TRBJ1-2; tentative D call: TRBD1 (5 bases). CDR1 and CDR2 from the germline V gene are SQVTM and ANQGSEA. This CDR3 comprises 14 residues. V dropped 1 base and J dropped 7 bases, with 16 bases sitting between them. This CDR3 reads CSVEVGGGMSGYTF. The CDR3 DNA is TGCAGCGTTGAAGTGGGCGGGGGGATGAGTGGCTACACCTTC.

This clonotype was counted between two and nine times. The rearrangement uses TRBV9 and TRBJ2-7; D tentatively reads TRBD1 or TRBD2 (5 bases each). The CDR3 is 13 amino acids. With 0 bases removed from V and 6 bases from J, the gap between germline ends came to 10 bases. Germline CDR1 SGDLS, CDR2 YYNGEE. The CDR3 DNA is TGTGCCAGCAGCGTAGGCCAGAGGGGCGAGCAGTACTTC. It is translated as CASSVGQRGEQYF. The full variable domain, in which reference TRBV9 and TRBJ2-7 provide the parts outside the CDR3, is DSGVTQTPKHLITATGQRVTLRCSPRSGDLSVYWYQQSLDQGLQFLIQYYNGEERAKGNILERFSAQQFPDLHSELNLSSLELGDSALYFCASSVGQRGEQYFGPGTRLTVT.

This clonotype came up many times. The rearrangement links TRBV5-1 to TRBJ1-2, with D possibly being TRBD1 (6 bases). This CDR3 region has 14 residues. The germline V gene has CDR1 SGHRS and CDR2 YFSETQ. CDR3 residues: CTFLRTASPPGYTF. Written as DNA, the CDR3 is TGCACCTTCTTAAGGACAGCAAGTCCCCCCGGCTACACCTTC.

This chain uses TRBV7-2 with TRBJ2-1; a weak D match, TRBD2 (5 bases). V lost 5 bases and J lost 9, with 11 bases in between. The CDR3 has 12 residues. CDR1 and CDR2 from the germline V gene are SGHTA and FQGNSA. Here the CDR3 DNA reads TGTGCCAGCAGCGCGCGGACTGCTGAGCAGTTCTTC. This encodes CASSARTAEQFF.

The chain recombines TRBV13 with TRBJ2-1; D might be TRBD1 (5 bases). This CDR3 has 15 amino acids. CDR1 is PRHDT and CDR2 is FYEKMQ in the germline V gene (reference sequence). V lost 5 bases and J lost 4, with 15 bases in between. The CDR3 loop is CASSPTQELYNEQFF. The CDR3 DNA follows: TGTGCCAGCAGCCCGACACAGGAACTTTACAATGAGCAGTTCTTC.